The 9 T cell receptor beta chains given below trace back to one sample, sequenced in a study of blood T cell repertoires in COVID-19. The table came from immunoSEQ multiplex PCR; TCRdb's copy has only in-frame clones and leaves some out. The table has 200,000 to 250,000 clones, 75% to 90% seen once. Source material: peripheral blood. All receptors come from a woman aged 70-85 years with COVID-19, enrolled during active disease.

This clone has only a few counts. J is TRBJ2-5 and V is TRBV6-2 or TRBV6-3; 7 bases fit TRBD2. This CDR3 has 14 amino acids. V shed 6 bases, J shed 2 bases, and the junction held 6 bases outside the gene matches. Germline-derived CDR1 and CDR2 are MNHEY and SVGEGT. The CDR3 DNA follows: TGTGCCAGCAGCCCTAGCGGACGGCAAGAGACCCAGTACTTC. This translates into CASSPSGRQETQYF.

The chain combines TRBV2 with TRBJ2-2; D gene ambiguous. The CDR3 is 15 residues long. Germline V gene data show CDR1 as SNHLY and CDR2 as FYNNEI. Trimming stripped 4 bases from V and 0 bases from J, with 9 bases between. The CDR3 DNA follows: TGTGCCAGCAGTGGGCGCGCGGCGAACACCGGGGAGCTGTTTTTT. It specifies CASSGRAANTGELFF.

The chain combines TRBV7-2 with TRBJ1-3; D may be TRBD1 (5 bases). Germline V gives CDR1 SGHTA, CDR2 FQGNSA. There are 16 residues in the CDR3. Trimming left V 5 bases short and J 0 bases short, with 14 bases between. CDR3 DNA: TGTGCCAGCAGCCGGACCCAGACAGCCTCTGGAAACACCATATATTTT. Translated, it gives CASSRTQTASGNTIYF.

The chain joins TRBV10-3 to TRBJ2-3, with D perhaps matching TRBD1 (7 bases). Trimming took off 4 bases at V and 1 base at J, with 12 bases between the two ends. The CDR3 is 15 amino acids. Per the germline V gene, CDR1 is ENHRY and CDR2 is SYGVKD. The CDR3 DNA follows: TGTGCCATCAGTGGCGGCGGGACAGGCACAGATACGCAGTATTTT. Residues: CAISGGGTGTDTQYF.

This clone has just one count. This sequence joins TRBV9 and TRBJ2-2, with D hard to call. Trimming removed 0 bases from V and 3 bases from J, with 3 bases in between. CDR3 length: 13 residues. Looked up from germline, CDR1 is SGDLS and CDR2 is YYNGEE. The CDR3 protein is CASSVVDTGELFF. The CDR3 region has the DNA TGTGCCAGCAGCGTAGTAGACACCGGGGAGCTGTTTTTT.

In its sample, this clone was seen once. CDR3 sequence reads: CASSPSWGGRNTEAFF. The DNA for the CDR3 is TGTGCCAGCAGCCCATCCTGGGGCGGAAGAAACACTGAAGCTTTCTTT. This chain uses TRBV5-4 with TRBJ1-1; TRBD1 might be the D (5 bases). The CDR3 is 16 amino acids. Trimming removed 4 bases at V and 2 bases at J, with 18 bases between. Germline-derived CDR1 and CDR2 are SGHNT and YYREEE (reference sequence).

The chain uses TRBV7-2 and TRBJ2-1; 12 nucleotides agree with TRBD2. V shed 8 bases, J shed 9 bases, and the junction held 5 bases outside the gene matches. CDR3 length equals 13 residues. Germline CDR1 reads SGHTA; CDR2 reads FQGNSA. CDR3 in amino acids: CASSGLAGVEQFF. CDR3 nucleotide sequence: TGTGCCAGCTCGGGACTAGCGGGCGTTGAGCAGTTCTTC.

The rearrangement links TRBV6-2 or TRBV6-3 to TRBJ1-5; 9 bases fit TRBD1. The germline V gene encodes CDR1 MNHEY and CDR2 SVGEGT. Trimming cost V 5 bases and J 9 bases; bases outside gene matches: 8. The CDR3 runs to 14 residues. DNA for the CDR3: TGTGCCAGCAGTCGGGACAGGGCGTCAGCGCCCCAGCATTTT. The encoded protein is CASSRDRASAPQHF.

This clone has just one count. The chain has TRBV15 and TRBJ2-3; 9 bases match TRBD2. The germline V gene has CDR1 LNHNV and CDR2 YYDKDF (reference sequence). The CDR3 has 13 amino acids. The junction had 2 bases not matched to a gene; V was cut back by 3 bases and J by 7 bases. CDR3 bases: TGTGCCACCAGCAGTGCGGGAGGGTATACGCAGTATTTT. Translating it yields CATSSAGGYTQYF.